This T cell receptor beta chain comes out of a study of patients and donors after allogeneic stem cell transplantation. The CDR3 sequence is 12 residues long. Trimming pared 3 bases from V and 5 bases from J, leaving 8 bases between. Germline V gene sequence: CDR1 GTSNPN, CDR2 SVGIG (reference sequence). In TCRdb, the RT-PCR reads were re-called with MiXCR into one record per CDR3 protein. The sample records approximately 410,000 distinct CDR3 sequences, about a sixth being singletons. This sequence originates from a human donor who was either an allogeneic HSCT recipient or a stem cell or donor lymphocyte infusion donor (not recorded which). It is not recorded whose cells these are; they may come from a transplant donor. The sequenced material came from blood, either unsorted or a sorted T cell fraction (not recorded which). The chain has TRBV30 and TRBJ2-1, with D uncertain. CDR3 in amino acids: CAWSPWDNEQFF. In DNA, the CDR3 is TGTGCCTGGAGCCCCTGGGACAATGAGCAGTTCTTC.